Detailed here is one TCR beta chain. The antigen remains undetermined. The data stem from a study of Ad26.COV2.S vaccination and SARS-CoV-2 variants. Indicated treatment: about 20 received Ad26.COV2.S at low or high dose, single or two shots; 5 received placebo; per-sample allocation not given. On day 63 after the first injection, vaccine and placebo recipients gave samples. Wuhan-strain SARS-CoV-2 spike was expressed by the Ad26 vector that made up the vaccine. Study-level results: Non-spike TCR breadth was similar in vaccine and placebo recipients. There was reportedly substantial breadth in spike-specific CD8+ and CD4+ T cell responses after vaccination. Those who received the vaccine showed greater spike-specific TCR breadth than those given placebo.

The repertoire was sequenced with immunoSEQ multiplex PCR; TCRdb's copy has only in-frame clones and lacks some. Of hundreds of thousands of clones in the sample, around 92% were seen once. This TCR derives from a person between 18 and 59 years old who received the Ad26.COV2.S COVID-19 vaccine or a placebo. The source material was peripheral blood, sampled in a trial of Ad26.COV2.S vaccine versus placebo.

CDR3 sequence (DNA): TGTGCCAGCAGTTTTCTACAGAACCTCTACGAGCAGTACTTC. Amino acid sequence: CASSFLQNLYEQYF. This chain links TRBV27 with TRBJ2-7; unclear D gene. V lost 3 bases and J lost 3, with 12 bases in between. Germline V CDR1 and CDR2: MNHEY, SMNVEV (reference sequence). There are 14 residues in the CDR3.